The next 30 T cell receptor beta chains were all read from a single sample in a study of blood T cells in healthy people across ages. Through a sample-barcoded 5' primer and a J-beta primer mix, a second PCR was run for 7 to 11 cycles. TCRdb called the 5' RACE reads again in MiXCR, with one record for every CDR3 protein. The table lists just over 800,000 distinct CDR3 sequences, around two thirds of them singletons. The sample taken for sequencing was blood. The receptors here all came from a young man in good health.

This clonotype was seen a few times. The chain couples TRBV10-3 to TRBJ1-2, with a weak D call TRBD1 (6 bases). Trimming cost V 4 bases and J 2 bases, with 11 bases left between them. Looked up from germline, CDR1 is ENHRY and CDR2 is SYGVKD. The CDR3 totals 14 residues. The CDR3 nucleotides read TGTGCCATCAGTGGCCAGGGGAGCAACTATGGCTACACCTTC. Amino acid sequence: CAISGQGSNYGYTF.

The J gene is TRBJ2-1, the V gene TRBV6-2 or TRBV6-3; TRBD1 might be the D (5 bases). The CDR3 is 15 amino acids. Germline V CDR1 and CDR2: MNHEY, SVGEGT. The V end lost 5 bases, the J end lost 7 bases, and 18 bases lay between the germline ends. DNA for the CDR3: TGTGCCAGCAGTCAACAGGAATACACGGTTAATGAGCAGTTCTTC. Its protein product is CASSQQEYTVNEQFF.

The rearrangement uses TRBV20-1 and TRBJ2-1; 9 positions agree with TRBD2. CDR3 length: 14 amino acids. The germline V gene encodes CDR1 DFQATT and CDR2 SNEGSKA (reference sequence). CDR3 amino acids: CSLPQRGAYNEQFF. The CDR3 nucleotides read TGCAGCTTACCTCAGCGGGGGGCATACAATGAGCAGTTCTTC.

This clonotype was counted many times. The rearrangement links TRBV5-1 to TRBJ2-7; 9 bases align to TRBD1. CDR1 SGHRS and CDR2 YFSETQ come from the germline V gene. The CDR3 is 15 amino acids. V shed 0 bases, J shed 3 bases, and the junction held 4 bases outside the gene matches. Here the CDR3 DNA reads TGCGCCAGCAGCTTGGGAGGACAGGGGTACTACGAGCAGTACTTC. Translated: CASSLGGQGYYEQYF.

Written as DNA, the CDR3 is TGTGCCAGCAACGAGGATGGCTACGAGCAGTACTTC. Translating it yields CASNEDGYEQYF. The chain links TRBV7-9 to TRBJ2-7; D not certain. Germline CDR1 SEHNR, CDR2 FQNEAQ (reference sequence). Trimming removed 7 bases from V and 3 bases from J, with 10 bases in between. This CDR3 is 12 amino acids long.

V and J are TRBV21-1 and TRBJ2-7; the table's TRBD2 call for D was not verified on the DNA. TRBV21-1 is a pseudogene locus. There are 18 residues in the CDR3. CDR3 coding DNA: TGTGCCAGCGGTGATAGGCACCATTCTAGCCTTAACTCCTACGAGCAGTACTTC. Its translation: CASGDRHHSSLNSYEQYF.

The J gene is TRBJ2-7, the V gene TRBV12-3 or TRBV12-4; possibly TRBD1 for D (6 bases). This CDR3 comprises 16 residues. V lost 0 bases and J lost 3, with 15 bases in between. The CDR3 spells CASSLAADQGGYEQYF. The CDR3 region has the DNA TGTGCCAGCAGTTTAGCCGCCGACCAAGGGGGCTACGAGCAGTACTTC.

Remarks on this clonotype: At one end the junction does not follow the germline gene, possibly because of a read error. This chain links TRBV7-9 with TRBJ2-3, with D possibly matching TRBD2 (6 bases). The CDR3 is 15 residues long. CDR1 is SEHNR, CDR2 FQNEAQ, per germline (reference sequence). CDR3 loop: CASSLAPLSTDTQYF. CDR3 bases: TGTGCCAGCAGCCTAGCGCCTCTTAGCACAGATACGCAGTATTTT.

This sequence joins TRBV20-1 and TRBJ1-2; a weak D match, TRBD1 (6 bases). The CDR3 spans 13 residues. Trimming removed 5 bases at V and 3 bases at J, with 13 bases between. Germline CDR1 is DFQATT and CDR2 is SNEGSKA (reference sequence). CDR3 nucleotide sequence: TGCAGTGCTCGGGACACCGAACACTATGGCTACACCTTC. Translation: CSARDTEHYGYTF.

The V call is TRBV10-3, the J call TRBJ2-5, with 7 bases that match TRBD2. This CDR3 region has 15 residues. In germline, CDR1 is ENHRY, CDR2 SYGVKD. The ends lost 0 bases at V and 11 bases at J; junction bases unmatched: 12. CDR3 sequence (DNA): TGTGCCATCAGTGAGTCGAGGGGAGGGCACAATGAGCAGTACTTC. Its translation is CAISESRGGHNEQYF.

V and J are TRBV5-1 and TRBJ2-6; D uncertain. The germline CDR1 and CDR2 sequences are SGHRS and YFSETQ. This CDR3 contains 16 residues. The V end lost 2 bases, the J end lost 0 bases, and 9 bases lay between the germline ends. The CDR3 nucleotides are TGCGCCAGCAGCTTCACATTCAACTCTGGGGCCAACGTCCTGACTTTC. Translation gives CASSFTFNSGANVLTF.

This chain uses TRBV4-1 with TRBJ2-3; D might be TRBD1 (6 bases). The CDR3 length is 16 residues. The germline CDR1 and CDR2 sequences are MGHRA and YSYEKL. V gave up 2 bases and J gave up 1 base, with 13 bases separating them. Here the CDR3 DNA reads TGCGCCAGCAGCCAAACACAGGGAGACGGCACAGATACGCAGTATTTT. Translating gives CASSQTQGDGTDTQYF.

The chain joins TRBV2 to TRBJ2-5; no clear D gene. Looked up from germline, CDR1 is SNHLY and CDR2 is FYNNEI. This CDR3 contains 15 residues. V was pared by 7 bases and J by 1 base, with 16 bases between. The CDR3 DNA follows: TGTGCCAGCATTCGGCGGTTAGCTGGCCAAGAGACCCAGTACTTC. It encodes CASIRRLAGQETQYF. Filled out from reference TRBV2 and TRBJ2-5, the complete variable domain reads EPEVTQTPSHQVTQMGQEVILRCVPISNHLYFYWYRQILGQKVEFLVSFYNNEISEKSEIFDDQFSVERPDGSNFTLKIRSTKLEDSAMYFCASIRRLAGQETQYFGPGTRLLVL.

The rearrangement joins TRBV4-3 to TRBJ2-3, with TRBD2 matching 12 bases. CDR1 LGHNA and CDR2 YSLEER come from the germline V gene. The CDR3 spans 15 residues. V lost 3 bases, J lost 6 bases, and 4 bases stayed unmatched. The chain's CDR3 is CASSQLAGGIDTQYF. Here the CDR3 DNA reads TGCGCCAGCAGCCAGCTAGCGGGGGGGATTGATACGCAGTATTTT.

CDR3 DNA sequence: TGCAGCGTTGATTGGGCAGGGGAGAACAATGAGCAGTTCTTC. It is translated as CSVDWAGENNEQFF. The V and J genes are TRBV29-1 and TRBJ2-1; TRBD1 might be the D (6 bases). With 3 bases removed from V and 5 bases from J, the gap between germline ends came to 14 bases. The CDR3 is 14 residues long. Germline CDR1 reads SQVTM; CDR2 reads ANQGSEA.

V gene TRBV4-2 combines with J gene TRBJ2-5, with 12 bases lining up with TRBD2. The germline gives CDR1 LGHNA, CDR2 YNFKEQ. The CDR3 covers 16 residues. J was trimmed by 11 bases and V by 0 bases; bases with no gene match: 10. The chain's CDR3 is CASSQDLASGGGEQYF. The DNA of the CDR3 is TGTGCCAGCAGCCAAGATCTGGCTAGCGGGGGGGGTGAGCAGTACTTC.

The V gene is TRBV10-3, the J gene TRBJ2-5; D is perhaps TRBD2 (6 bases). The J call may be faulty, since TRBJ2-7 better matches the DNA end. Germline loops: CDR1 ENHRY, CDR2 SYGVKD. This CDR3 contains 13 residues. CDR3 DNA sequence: TGTGCCATCAGAAGGGAGGTTTGGGGCGAGCAGTACTTC. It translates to CAIRREVWGEQYF.

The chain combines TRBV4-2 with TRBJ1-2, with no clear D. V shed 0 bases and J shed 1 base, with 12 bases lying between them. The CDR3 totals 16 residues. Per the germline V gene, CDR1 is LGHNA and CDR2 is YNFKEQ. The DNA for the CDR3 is TGTGCCAGCAGCCAAGATACCGGATCTAATAACTATGGCTACACCTTC. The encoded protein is CASSQDTGSNNYGYTF.

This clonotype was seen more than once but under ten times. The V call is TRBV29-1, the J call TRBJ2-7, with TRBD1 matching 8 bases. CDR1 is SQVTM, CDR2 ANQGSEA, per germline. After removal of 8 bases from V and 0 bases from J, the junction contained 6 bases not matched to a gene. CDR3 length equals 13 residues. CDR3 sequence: CSIDRGDSYEQYF. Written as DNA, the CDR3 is TGCAGCATAGACAGGGGCGACTCCTACGAGCAGTACTTC.

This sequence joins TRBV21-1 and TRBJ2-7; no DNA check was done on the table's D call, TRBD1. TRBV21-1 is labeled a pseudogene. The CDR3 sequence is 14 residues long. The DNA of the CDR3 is TGTGCCAGCAGCAAAGGCAGGGATTCCTACGAGCAGTACTTC. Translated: CASSKGRDSYEQYF.

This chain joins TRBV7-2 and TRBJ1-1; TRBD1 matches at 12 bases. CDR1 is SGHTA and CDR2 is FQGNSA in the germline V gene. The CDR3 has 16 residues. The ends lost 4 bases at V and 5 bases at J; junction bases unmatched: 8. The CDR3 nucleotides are TGTGCCAGCAGCTCCCGGGACAGGGGGCCGTGGACTGAAGCTTTCTTT. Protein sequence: CASSSRDRGPWTEAFF.

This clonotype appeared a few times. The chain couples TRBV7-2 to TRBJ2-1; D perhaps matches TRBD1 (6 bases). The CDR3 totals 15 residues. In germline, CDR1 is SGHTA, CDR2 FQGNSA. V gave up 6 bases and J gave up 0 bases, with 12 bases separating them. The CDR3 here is CASSATGSSYNEQFF. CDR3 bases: TGTGCCAGCAGTGCCACAGGGAGCTCCTACAATGAGCAGTTCTTC.

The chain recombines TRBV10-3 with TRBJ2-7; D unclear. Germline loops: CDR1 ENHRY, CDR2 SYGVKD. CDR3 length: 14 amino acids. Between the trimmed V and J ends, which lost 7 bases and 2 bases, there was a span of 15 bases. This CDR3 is CAIKPDQGPYEQYF. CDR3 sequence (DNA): TGTGCCATCAAACCGGACCAAGGGCCCTACGAGCAGTACTTC.

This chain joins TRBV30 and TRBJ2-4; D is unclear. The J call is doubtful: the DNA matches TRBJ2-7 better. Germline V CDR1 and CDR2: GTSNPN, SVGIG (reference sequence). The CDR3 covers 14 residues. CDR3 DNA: TGTGCCGGATATTGGACGGATCTCTCCTACGAGCAGTACTTC. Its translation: CAGYWTDLSYEQYF.

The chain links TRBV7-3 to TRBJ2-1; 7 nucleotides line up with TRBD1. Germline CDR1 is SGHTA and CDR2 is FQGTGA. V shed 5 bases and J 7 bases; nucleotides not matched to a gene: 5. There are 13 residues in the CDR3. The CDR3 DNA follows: TGTGCCAGCAGCCTGACAGGGAAAAATGAGCAGTTCTTC. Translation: CASSLTGKNEQFF. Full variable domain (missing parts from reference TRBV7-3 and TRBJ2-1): GAGVSQTPSNKVTEKGKYVELRCDPISGHTALYWYRQSLGQGPEFLIYFQGTGAADDSGLPNDRFFAVRPEGSVSTLKIQRTERGDSAVYLCASSLTGKNEQFFGPGTRLTVL.

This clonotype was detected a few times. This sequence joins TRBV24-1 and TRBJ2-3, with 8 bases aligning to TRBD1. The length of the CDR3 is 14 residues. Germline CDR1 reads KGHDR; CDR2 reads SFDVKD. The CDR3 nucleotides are TGTGCTGTTAGTGGGACAGGTTACACAGATACGCAGTATTTT. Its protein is CAVSGTGYTDTQYF.

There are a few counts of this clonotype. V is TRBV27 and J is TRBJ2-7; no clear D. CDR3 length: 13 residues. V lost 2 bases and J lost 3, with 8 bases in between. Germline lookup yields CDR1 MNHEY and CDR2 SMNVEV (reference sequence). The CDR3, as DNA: TGTGCCAGCAGTTTAACCGCCGGCTACGAGCAGTACTTC. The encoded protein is CASSLTAGYEQYF.

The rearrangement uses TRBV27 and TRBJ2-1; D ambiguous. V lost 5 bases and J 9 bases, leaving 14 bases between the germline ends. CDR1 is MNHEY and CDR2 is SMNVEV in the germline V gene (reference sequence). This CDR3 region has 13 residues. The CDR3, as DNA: TGTGCCAGCAGTGTGACACCCTCTGGTGAGCAGTTCTTC. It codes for CASSVTPSGEQFF.

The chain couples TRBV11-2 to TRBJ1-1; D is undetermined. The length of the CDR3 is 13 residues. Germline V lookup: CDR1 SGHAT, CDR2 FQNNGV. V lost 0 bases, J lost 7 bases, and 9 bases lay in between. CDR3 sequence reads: CASSLEGSREAFF. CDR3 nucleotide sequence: TGTGCCAGCAGCTTAGAGGGGTCCCGTGAAGCTTTCTTT. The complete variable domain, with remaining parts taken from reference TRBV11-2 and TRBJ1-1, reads EAGVAQSPRYKIIEKRQSVAFWCNPISGHATLYWYQQILGQGPKLLIQFQNNGVVDDSQLPKDRFSAERLKGVDSTLKIQPAKLEDSAVYLCASSLEGSREAFFGQGTRLTVV.

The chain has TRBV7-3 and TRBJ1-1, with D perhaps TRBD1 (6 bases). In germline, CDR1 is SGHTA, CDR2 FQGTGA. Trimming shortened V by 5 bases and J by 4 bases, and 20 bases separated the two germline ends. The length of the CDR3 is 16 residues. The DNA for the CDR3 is TGTGCCAGCAGCCCCCCTAGGTGGGAGGGGGGCACTGAAGCTTTCTTT. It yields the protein CASSPPRWEGGTEAFF.